The rows below give T cell receptor beta chains drawn from one sample of a study of blood T cells in healthy people across ages. MiXCR, applied by TCRdb to the 5' RACE reads, yields one record per CDR3 protein. The sample lists 700,000 to 900,000 distinct CDR3 sequences; roughly 25% were seen once. These data also formed part of another study, on T cells of mothers and their children.

Sequencing was carried out using blood. The receptors here all came from a boy younger than 18 in good health. Each CDR3 is given with its conserved first and last residue. Fields, in order: J gene, V gene, clone size, D gene, CDR3 DNA, CDR3 protein. The D gene is left open where the match is weak. A row's size may be missing; if present it is once, few, many or a size class.

j_gene: TRBJ2-5
v_gene: TRBV5-5
abundance: few
d_gene: TRBD2
CDR3nt: TGTGCCAGCAGGCTAAGCGGGGGCTTGCAAGAGACCCAGTACTTC
CDR3aa: CASRLSGGLQETQYF

j_gene: TRBJ2-5
v_gene: TRBV28
abundance: many
d_gene: .
CDR3nt: TGTGCCAGCAGCATTACGGGATCCGAAGAGACCCAGTACTTC
CDR3aa: CASSITGSEETQYF

j_gene: TRBJ1-1
v_gene: TRBV5-1
abundance: few
d_gene: .
CDR3nt: TGCGCCAGCAGCCAGGGCCCTGGGGTACCTGAAGCTTTCTTT
CDR3aa: CASSQGPGVPEAFF

j_gene: TRBJ1-5
v_gene: TRBV12-3/TRBV12-4
abundance: .
d_gene: TRBD1
CDR3nt: TGTGCCAGCAGTTATGGGACAGGGAATCAGCCCCAGCATTTT
CDR3aa: CASSYGTGNQPQHF

j_gene: TRBJ2-7
v_gene: TRBV5-1
abundance: few
d_gene: .
CDR3nt: TGCGCCAGCAGCTCCTGGGACGGCCCTTCCTACGAGCAGTACTTC
CDR3aa: CASSSWDGPSYEQYF

j_gene: TRBJ1-1
v_gene: TRBV29-1
abundance: .
d_gene: .
CDR3nt: TGCAGCGTCCTGGCCGGGGCAACGACTGAAGCTTTCTTT
CDR3aa: CSVLAGATTEAFF

j_gene: TRBJ2-5
v_gene: TRBV7-9
abundance: few
d_gene: .
CDR3nt: TGTGCCAGCAGCTCCGACCAGACCCAGTACTTC
CDR3aa: CASSSDQTQYF

j_gene: TRBJ2-3
v_gene: TRBV29-1
abundance: .
d_gene: .
CDR3nt: TGCAGCGTAGAAAGGCCGAGCACAGATACGCAGTATTTT
CDR3aa: CSVERPSTDTQYF

j_gene: TRBJ2-3
v_gene: TRBV28
abundance: few
d_gene: TRBD1
CDR3nt: TGTGCCAGCAGTCAAGGGGGCGCAGATACGCAGTATTTT
CDR3aa: CASSQGGADTQYF

j_gene: TRBJ2-4
v_gene: TRBV6-5
abundance: .
d_gene: .
CDR3nt: TGTGCCAGCAGTTACCAGTACGGGACGTTAAACATTCAGTACTTC
CDR3aa: CASSYQYGTLNIQYF

j_gene: TRBJ1-3
v_gene: TRBV30
abundance: .
d_gene: .
CDR3nt: TGTGCCTCAAGAGGTCCCATCTCTGGAAACACCATATATTTT
CDR3aa: CASRGPISGNTIYF

j_gene: TRBJ1-1
v_gene: TRBV2
abundance: .
d_gene: .
CDR3nt: TGTGCCTTAGGGTTTTTGAACACTGAAGCTTTCTTT
CDR3aa: CALGFLNTEAFF

j_gene: TRBJ1-2
v_gene: TRBV5-1
abundance: few
d_gene: TRBD1
CDR3nt: TGCGCCAGCAGCCCGGACAGGGAGGGCTACACCTTC
CDR3aa: CASSPDREGYTF

j_gene: TRBJ2-1
v_gene: TRBV28
abundance: many
d_gene: .
CDR3nt: TGTGCCAGCACCCCAGGCCAGGGGACCAATGAGCAGTTCTTC
CDR3aa: CASTPGQGTNEQFF

j_gene: TRBJ2-7
v_gene: TRBV7-9
abundance: few
d_gene: .
CDR3nt: TGTGCCTCCGGGGCAGGGTCCACCTACGAGCAGTACTTC
CDR3aa: CASGAGSTYEQYF

j_gene: TRBJ2-1
v_gene: TRBV12-3/TRBV12-4
abundance: .
d_gene: TRBD2
CDR3nt: TGTGCCAGCAGCTCGACTAGCGGGGGGTATTCCTACAATGAGCAGTTCTTC
CDR3aa: CASSSTSGGYSYNEQFF

j_gene: TRBJ2-3
v_gene: TRBV30
abundance: .
d_gene: TRBD2
CDR3nt: TGTGCCTGGAGTTATGAGCGGGGGACCAGGGATACGCAGTATTTT
CDR3aa: CAWSYERGTRDTQYF

j_gene: TRBJ2-1
v_gene: TRBV29-1
abundance: .
d_gene: .
CDR3nt: TGCAGCGTTGAAGATGAACAGGGAAGTGATGAGCAGTTCTTC
CDR3aa: CSVEDEQGSDEQFF

j_gene: TRBJ2-1
v_gene: TRBV20-1
abundance: .
d_gene: .
CDR3nt: TGCAGTGCTAGAACCCCAGGGGAGCGGTATGAGCAGTTCTTC
CDR3aa: CSARTPGERYEQFF

j_gene: TRBJ1-2
v_gene: TRBV28
abundance: few
d_gene: .
CDR3nt: TGTGCCAGCAGTTTTGCTACAGCTAACTATGGCTACACCTTC
CDR3aa: CASSFATANYGYTF

j_gene: TRBJ2-5
v_gene: TRBV20-1
abundance: .
d_gene: .
CDR3nt: TGCAGTGCTAGTCGACTTACTCCCGGGACCCAGTACTTC
CDR3aa: CSASRLTPGTQYF

j_gene: TRBJ2-1
v_gene: TRBV28
abundance: .
d_gene: TRBD2
CDR3nt: TGTGCCAGCAGCGAGACGGGACTAGCGAGGGATGAGCAGTTCTTC
CDR3aa: CASSETGLARDEQFF

j_gene: TRBJ2-3
v_gene: TRBV29-1
abundance: few
d_gene: .
CDR3nt: TGCAGCGTGGAGACGGTTTCACGTGGGTATTTT
CDR3aa: CSVETVSRGYF

j_gene: TRBJ2-7
v_gene: TRBV6-6
abundance: few
d_gene: .
CDR3nt: TGTGCCAGCAGTCCCCGACCCGGGACGGCCCCCTACGAGCAGTACTTC
CDR3aa: CASSPRPGTAPYEQYF

j_gene: TRBJ2-3
v_gene: TRBV20-1
abundance: .
d_gene: .
CDR3nt: TGCAGTAAGAAGGAGACGATAACAGATACGCAGTATTTT
CDR3aa: CSKKETITDTQYF

j_gene: TRBJ1-1
v_gene: TRBV10-3
abundance: few
d_gene: .
CDR3nt: TGTGCCATCAGTGAATCAAGCAGAGGGGCTGAAGCTTTCTTT
CDR3aa: CAISESSRGAEAFF

j_gene: TRBJ1-5
v_gene: TRBV14
abundance: .
d_gene: .
CDR3nt: TGTGCCAGCAGCCAAGATGAGCCAGGTCACAAGCCCCAGCATTTT
CDR3aa: CASSQDEPGHKPQHF

j_gene: TRBJ2-5
v_gene: TRBV20-1
abundance: few
d_gene: TRBD2
CDR3nt: TGCAGTGCTAGCCCCAGCGGGGTATTCCAAGAGACCCAGTACTTC
CDR3aa: CSASPSGVFQETQYF

j_gene: TRBJ2-3
v_gene: TRBV20-1
abundance: .
d_gene: .
CDR3nt: TGCAGTGCTAAACAGGGAGATGGTAGCACAGATACGCAGTATTTT
CDR3aa: CSAKQGDGSTDTQYF

j_gene: TRBJ2-1
v_gene: TRBV11-2
abundance: few
d_gene: .
CDR3nt: TGTGCCAGCAGCCTGGGACCGGTGTCCTACAATGAGCAGTTCTTC
CDR3aa: CASSLGPVSYNEQFF

j_gene: TRBJ2-7
v_gene: TRBV4-1
abundance: .
d_gene: .
CDR3nt: TGCGCCAGCAGCCAAGGATCAATAGAGTACTTC
CDR3aa: CASSQGSIEYF

j_gene: TRBJ2-7
v_gene: TRBV3-1
abundance: .
d_gene: .
CDR3nt: TGTGCCAGCAGCCAAGCTCCAAGAAGGCAGGTGAGGTACGAGCAGTACTTC
CDR3aa: CASSQAPRRQVRYEQYF

j_gene: TRBJ2-2
v_gene: TRBV13
abundance: few
d_gene: .
CDR3nt: TGTGCCAGCAGTCGGGACCGAAATCAAGGGGGCACCGGGGAGCTGTTTTTT
CDR3aa: CASSRDRNQGGTGELFF

j_gene: TRBJ2-3
v_gene: TRBV4-2
abundance: .
d_gene: TRBD1
CDR3nt: TGTGCCAGCAGCCAAGAACCGGGACAGGGGTTTGAAGATACGCAGTATTTT
CDR3aa: CASSQEPGQGFEDTQYF

j_gene: TRBJ2-5
v_gene: TRBV5-1
abundance: .
d_gene: .
CDR3nt: TGCGCCAGCAGCTCCGCCGGGACTTCCCAAGAGACCCAGTACTTC
CDR3aa: CASSSAGTSQETQYF

j_gene: TRBJ2-1
v_gene: TRBV6-1
abundance: .
d_gene: .
CDR3nt: TGTGCCAGCAGGCATTACAATGAGCAGTTCTTC
CDR3aa: CASRHYNEQFF

j_gene: TRBJ2-7
v_gene: TRBV20-1
abundance: few
d_gene: .
CDR3nt: TGCAGTGCTAGACCTGTAGGAGGAGGAAACTACGAGCAGTACTTC
CDR3aa: CSARPVGGGNYEQYF

j_gene: TRBJ1-5
v_gene: TRBV4-1
abundance: .
d_gene: .
CDR3nt: TGCGCCAGCAGCCTCTCAGTAGATCAGCCCCAGCATTTT
CDR3aa: CASSLSVDQPQHF

j_gene: TRBJ1-5
v_gene: TRBV7-7
abundance: .
d_gene: .
CDR3nt: TGTGCTAGCAGCTTACGGCACAGCAATAGCAATCAGCCCCAGCATTTT
CDR3aa: CASSLRHSNSNQPQHF